Below, one T cell receptor (beta chain) is given with its context. The PCR made use of 60 Vbeta and 13 Jbeta primers. Generated by immunoSEQ multiplex PCR, the TCRdb table keeps only in-frame clones and is missing some. The sample lists about 180,000 clones; more than 60% were seen once. Trimming cost V 2 bases and J 8 bases; bases outside gene matches: 7. This CDR3 is 15 amino acids long. Germline V gene data show CDR1 as SEHNR and CDR2 as FQNEAQ (reference sequence). This entry comes from a study of cytomegalovirus exposure and HLA in healthy donors. This sequence was found in a human donor in good health. Sequences were obtained from PBMCs. The gene calls are TRBV7-9 and TRBJ1-2, with 11 positions matching TRBD1. The CDR3 DNA reads as TGTGCCAGCAGCTTAAAGGGACAGGGGGGATGGGGCTACACCTTC. Translated, it gives CASSLKGQGGWGYTF. Filled out from reference TRBV7-9 and TRBJ1-2, the complete variable domain reads DTGVSQNPRHKITKRGQNVTFRCDPISEHNRLYWYRQTLGQGPEFLTYFQNEAQLEKSRLLSDRFSAERPKGSFSTLEIQRTEQGDSAMYLCASSLKGQGGWGYTFGSGTRLTVV.